This T cell receptor (beta chain) appears in the sequencing data of a study of blood T cell repertoires in COVID-19 (TCRdb year 2020). Background for the entire study: Samples from collaborators originated in the United States, Italy and Spain and spanned both the acute and convalescent phases of COVID-19. The prospective study material was composed of cDNA or gDNA derived from T cells, B-cell-depleted T cells, or PBMCs. Deeply sampled blood TCRbeta repertoires from subjects exposed to, actively infected with, or recovered from COVID-19 were included in the dataset. The repertoires were made available in a free public database intended to serve as a resource for research on the immune response to SARS-CoV-2. The samples were drawn from two sources: the first 160 participants of the ongoing ImmuneRACE study, and 1,000 to 1,500 subjects contributed by 6 global collaborators. A de-identified subject ID, COVID-19 status, age in years and sex were almost always included in the sample metadata. Where available, HLA class I and class II types were taken from metadata supplied by the sample provider and were not determined by assay-based typing.

TCRbeta CDR3 regions were amplified from genomic DNA by means of the immunoSEQ Assay, a bias-controlled multiplex PCR. The study's processing was this. Within the assay, amplification of reference gene primers was used to estimate how many nucleated cells each sample contained. Sequence reads were collapsed and filtered to measure the absolute abundance of every unique TCRbeta CDR3 rearrangement. For each sample, productive Simpson clonality was calculated as the square root of Simpson's diversity index over productive rearrangements. Entries here come from immuneACCESS through TCRdb and include only in-frame sequences with V and J called. Some clones fail to appear in such tables; in the studies checked, an unresolved V gene covers under half of the shortfall, and the cause of the remainder is unknown. The DNA was the basis for D and trimming; V, J and clone size are from that table. The sample profile shows some 15,000 clones; about 80% of them were found once. The top ten clonotypes cover roughly a third of the sample.

Each collaborating institution followed its own protocols to collect whole blood in K2EDTA tubes. Collaborator samples were shipped for TCRbeta analysis as frozen whole blood, isolated PBMCs, or DNA extracted from either sample type. The table lists this clone with a count of one. Its target antigen remains unknown. No qualities accompany the bases; no much larger clone lies one base away. The study at large found these results: Clinical and demographic metadata were provided uncurated, with the amount varying by source and participant.

The CDR3 runs 11 residues from the cysteine to the phenylalanine. The read is trimmed to its CDR3 DNA, 33 bases read in frame from base 1. The germline V gene sets CDR1 to SQVTM and CDR2 to ANQGSEA. Sequencing used peripheral blood. Recombination linked TRBV29-1 to TRBJ1-4, with TRBD1 tentatively as D gene (6 bases match). The sequence was obtained from a man between 65 and 85 years old with active or convalescent COVID-19. The DNA reads as follows: TGCGGGGGCTCTTTGAATGAAAAACTGTTTTTT. It translates as CGGSLNEKLFF.